The clone carrying this T cell receptor beta chain was found many times. This entry is derived from a study of neurological immune-mediated disorders. CDR3 size: 13 residues. Germline V CDR1 and CDR2: MNHNY, SVGAGI (reference sequence). J was trimmed by 4 bases and V by 8 bases; bases with no gene match: 4. One entry per CDR3 protein, called by TCRdb with MiXCR from the 5' RACE reads. The sample lists 80,000 to 85,000 distinct CDR3 sequences; roughly 2.6% were seen once. V gene TRBV6-6 combines with J gene TRBJ1-3; TRBD1 matches 8 bases. Input material: PBMCs. This receptor was identified in a woman between 25 and 40 years old with multiple sclerosis. The CDR3: CASGGTGGNTIYF. The CDR3 bases are TGTGCCAGCGGGGGGACAGGAGGAAACACCATATATTTT.